Listed here are 9 T cell receptor beta chains from one sample, sequenced in a study of blood T cell repertoires in COVID-19. The repertoire was sequenced with immunoSEQ multiplex PCR; TCRdb's copy has only in-frame clones and lacks some. The sample has almost 55,000 clones, about 90% seen once. Sequencing was carried out using peripheral blood. Receptors originate from a human donor in a cohort sampled during active COVID-19.

The chain joins TRBV3-1 (or the pseudogene TRBV3-2) to TRBJ2-1, with 7 bases fitting TRBD2. Germline V gene sequence: CDR1 LGHDT, CDR2 YNNKEL (reference sequence). The CDR3 extends over 16 amino acids. Trimming at V came to 3 bases and at J to 6 bases, leaving 11 bases not matched to a gene. The CDR3 nucleotides are TGTGCCAGCAGCCAGACCGCCGTTGGGGGGGTCAATGAGCAGTTCTTC. Translation: CASSQTAVGGVNEQFF.

This rearrangement joins TRBV12-2 to TRBJ2-1; TRBD2 was called by the table and not checked on the DNA. TRBV12-2 is tagged as a pseudogene. The CDR3 is 18 residues long. The CDR3 sequence: CASRLTRPAAFTYNEQFF. In DNA, the CDR3 is TGTGCAAGTCGCTTAACCCGGCCAGCGGCTTTCACCTACAATGAGCAGTTCTTC.

V usage is TRBV7-2 and J usage is TRBJ2-1; D possibly corresponds to TRBD1 (6 bases). Germline V gives CDR1 SGHTA, CDR2 FQGNSA. The CDR3 length is 14 residues. V was pared by 11 bases and J by 5 bases, with 19 bases between. CDR3 DNA sequence: TGTGCCGTTAAAACCGGGACACTGAACAATGAGCAGTTCTTC. This sequence encodes CAVKTGTLNNEQFF.

This clone counts as medium-sized. The chain uses TRBV4-3 and TRBJ2-3; 14 bases align to TRBD2. The trim removed 1 base at V and 1 base at J, leaving 4 bases unmatched. Looked up from germline, CDR1 is LGHNA and CDR2 is YSLEER. This CDR3 has 18 residues. CDR3 residues: CASSQGGLAGAGTDTQYF. In nucleotides, the CDR3 is TGCGCCAGCAGCCAAGGGGGACTAGCGGGGGCGGGCACAGATACGCAGTATTTT.

V is TRBV2 and J is TRBJ2-3; 8 bases are shared with TRBD2. With 4 bases clipped from V and 2 bases from J, the junction kept 17 bases outside the gene matches. This CDR3 region has 19 residues. Looked up from germline, CDR1 is SNHLY and CDR2 is FYNNEI. The CDR3 DNA follows: TGTGCCAGCAGTGCTTCACAGACTAGCGCACTATACATCACAGATACGCAGTATTTT. Amino acids: CASSASQTSALYITDTQYF. Using reference TRBV2 and TRBJ2-3 for the parts outside the CDR3, the full variable domain is EPEVTQTPSHQVTQMGQEVILRCVPISNHLYFYWYRQILGQKVEFLVSFYNNEISEKSEIFDDQFSVERPDGSNFTLKIRSTKLEDSAMYFCASSASQTSALYITDTQYFGPGTRLTVL.

V usage is TRBV30 and J usage is TRBJ2-7; D is possibly TRBD1 (5 bases). V lost 4 bases and J 6 bases, leaving 19 bases between the germline ends. The germline V gene encodes CDR1 GTSNPN and CDR2 SVGIG (reference sequence). This CDR3 contains 14 residues. CDR3 loop: CAWTRAGYYGEQYF. The DNA for the CDR3 is TGTGCCTGGACTCGGGCAGGGTATTATGGCGAGCAGTACTTC.

The chain couples TRBV5-1 to TRBJ2-5; tentatively, D is TRBD2 (6 bases). The CDR3 length is 13 residues. The V and J ends lost 4 bases and 4 bases respectively, with 11 bases between them. The germline gives CDR1 SGHRS, CDR2 YFSETQ. The CDR3 DNA reads TGCGCCAGCAGCCGGGGGTCCTTAGAGACCCAGTACTTC. Translation: CASSRGSLETQYF.

The chain carries TRBV19 and TRBJ2-5, with 15 bases fitting TRBD2. This CDR3 contains 19 residues. Germline lookup yields CDR1 LNHDA and CDR2 SQIVND (reference sequence). With V trimmed by 2 bases and J by 4 bases, 11 bases remained unmatched. As DNA, the CDR3 is TGTGCCAGTAGTATACCTGTCAACCGGGGACTAGCGGGGGGAGAGACCCAGTACTTC. Protein: CASSIPVNRGLAGGETQYF.

This chain connects TRBV5-7 to TRBJ2-7, with 7 bases identical to TRBD1. TRBV5-7 is identified as an open reading frame with a role that is uncertain. The V gene end was trimmed by 4 bases and the J gene end by 3 bases; junction bases not matched to a gene: 10. This CDR3 contains 15 residues. CDR3 in DNA: TGTGCCAGCAGCGTAGACAGGGTAGCTGACTACGAGCAGTACTTC. The encoded protein is CASSVDRVADYEQYF.